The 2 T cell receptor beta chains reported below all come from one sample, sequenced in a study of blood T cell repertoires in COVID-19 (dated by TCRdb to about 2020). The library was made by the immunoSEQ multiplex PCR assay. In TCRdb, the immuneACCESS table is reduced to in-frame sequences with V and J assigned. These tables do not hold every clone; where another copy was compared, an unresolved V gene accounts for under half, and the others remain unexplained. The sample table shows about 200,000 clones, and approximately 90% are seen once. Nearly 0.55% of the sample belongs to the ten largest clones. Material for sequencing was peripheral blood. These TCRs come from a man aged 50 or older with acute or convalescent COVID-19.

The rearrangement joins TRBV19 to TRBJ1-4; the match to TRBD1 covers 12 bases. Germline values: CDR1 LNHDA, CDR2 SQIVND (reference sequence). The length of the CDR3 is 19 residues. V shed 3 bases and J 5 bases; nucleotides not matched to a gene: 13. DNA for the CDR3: TGTGCCAGTAGTATGGGGACAGGGGGCAGTTTTCGAGGGAATGAAAAACTGTTTTTT. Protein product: CASSMGTGGSFRGNEKLFF.

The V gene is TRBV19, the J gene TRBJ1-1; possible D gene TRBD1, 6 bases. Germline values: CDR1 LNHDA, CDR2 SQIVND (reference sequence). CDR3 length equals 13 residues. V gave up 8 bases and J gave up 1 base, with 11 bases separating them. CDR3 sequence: CASSVDRNTEAFF. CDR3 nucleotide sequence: TGTGCCAGTTCCGTGGACAGGAACACTGAAGCTTTCTTT.